The rows below give T cell receptor beta chains drawn from one sample of a study of tumor-infiltrating lymphocytes in primary liver carcinoma. TCRdb reprocessed the multiplex PCR reads via MiXCR and lists one record per CDR3 protein. This table holds fewer than 250,000 distinct CDR3 sequences, 85% found once. The source material was tumor tissue from primary liver carcinoma. The receptors come from a middle-aged man with primary liver carcinoma and hepatitis B virus infection. Each CDR3 is given with its conserved first and last residue. D genes are given only for firm matches.

v_call d_call cdr3_aa
TRBV5-4 - CASSFGRNRASVTGELFF
TRBV30 TRBD2 CVWSLAGGSREQFF
TRBV11-2 TRBD1 CTSSMGGDRGISFSGANVLTF
TRBV5-8 - CASCLGRGMDEQYF
TRBV6-5 - CASSYAIPGEAHNSPLQF
TRBV29-1 TRBD2 CNVETSATNTGELFF
TRBV7-8 - CANSLVQQSTGELFF
TRBV28 TRBD1 CASSLPTGQGSYEQYF
TRBV24-1 - CATSELQCERFF
TRBV11-2 - CATSPIGLVPETQYF
TRBV6-5 - CAGSLQSTDTQYF
TRBV5-1 TRBD1 CASSSGTGLGETQYF
TRBV29-1 TRBD1 CSGQGQLVAEAFF
TRBV28 - CTSSSVLIQHF
TRBV28 - CAISREVGQETQYF
TRBV6-6 TRBD2 CASRVLPGGAETHYF
TRBV28 TRBD1 CATSTGINTGELFF
TRBV5-5 TRBD2 CASGVGTNGINEQFF
TRBV4-2 TRBD1 CVSTGTGNTGVLFF
TRBV6-2/TRBV6-3 - CASGGRWNEAFF
TRBV12-3/TRBV12-4 - CASCDSRVPYEQYF
TRBV6-1 - CASSEVGQGINEILFF
TRBV6-1 - CASSDGRNSEAFF
TRBV11-1 - CACSSGGSSVRARTDAQYF
TRBV12-3/TRBV12-4 - CVISQSLEQYF
TRBV6-2/TRBV6-3 TRBD2 CASRHRTSGRTNEQFF
TRBV6-5 - CASTKQVSNTEAFF
TRBV4-3 - CPSSQGQQLYDYTF
TRBV7-8 - CASSLVLTAYGQYF
TRBV20-1 TRBD1 CSVTGQGLQKEQFF
TRBV29-1 - CSVEVQDSQVTGKLFF
TRBV6-5 - CASSYKDPAISIPYDQYF
TRBV29-1 - CSVGGDNHPQHF
TRBV29-1 - CSTTGAEAAHTQYF
TRBV12-3/TRBV12-4 TRBD2 CARMGTSGTYNEQFF
TRBV7-9 - CASSLEAGLELLF
TRBV6-1 - CASSTKPGLAPYEQYF
TRBV6-1 - CATSDAWAGELFF
TRBV12-3/TRBV12-4 - CASSTQLNYGYTF
TRBV11-3 - CSSSLGASNNERFF
TRBV11-2 - CASNTRQLGNEHFF
TRBV6-1 - CASSFSRSADTQYF
TRBV6-5 - CATMREGNTGELFF
TRBV6-5 - CASSLQDKQPQHF
TRBV6-1 - CARSDLLWTSSGNTIYF
TRBV12-3/TRBV12-4 TRBD2 CAGSLAGVETQYF
TRBV30 TRBD2 CTWQGLAGGNEQFF
TRBV6-1 - CANRISPNSGANVLTF
TRBV29-1 - CSGVGRGSYNEQFF
TRBV4-3 - CASSQRLSGTDTQYF
TRBV4-2 TRBD2 CASSHDSGRDNEEYF
TRBV6-2/TRBV6-3 - CACCSGYEQYF
TRBV11-3 TRBD1 CVSSPWTGYGTTDTQYF
TRBV11-2 - CASSTDSDVRELFF
TRBV29-1 - CSVGAVGNEQFF
TRBV4-2 - CASSQELVGDVDTQYF
TRBV29-1 - CSVEGGTSITDTQYF
TRBV5-6 - CARRKARGPLEQYF
TRBV18 TRBD1 CASSRGQGRETQYF
TRBV12-3/TRBV12-4 - CASTPNGNYEQYF